Listed below are T cell receptor beta chains from one sample, sequenced in a study of T cell responses to AZD1222 COVID-19 vaccine. Sequenced by immunoSEQ multiplex PCR; TCRdb stores in-frame clones only, minus some. This sample carries tens of thousands of clones, 90% of them seen once, and the ten largest clones take 5.4%. The starting material was peripheral blood, obtained 28 days after the second AZD1222 dose. All receptors come from an adult who received the AZD1222 COVID-19 vaccine. CDR3s include the opening cysteine and the closing phenylalanine or tryptophan. The order of the fields is V gene, D gene, clone size, J gene, CDR3 protein, CDR3 DNA. The D gene is left open where the match is weak. For some rows the clone size is stated as once, few or many, or as a class when expanded; others skip it.

>TRBV9|.|once|TRBJ2-1
CASSVWGRDNEQFF
TGTGCCAGCAGCGTATGGGGGCGCGACAATGAGCAGTTCTTC
>TRBV5-1|.|.|TRBJ1-1
CASSLQGFNTEAFF
TGCGCCAGCAGCCTTCAGGGCTTTAACACTGAAGCTTTCTTT
>TRBV6-5|TRBD1|.|TRBJ1-5
CASSYAGGNYPQHF
TGTGCCAGCAGTTACGCAGGGGGGAATTATCCCCAGCATTTT
>TRBV5-5|.|.|TRBJ1-5
CASSLGQGINQPQHF
TGTGCCAGCAGCTTGGGGCAGGGGATCAATCAGCCCCAGCATTTT
>TRBV2|TRBD1|.|TRBJ1-1
CASRRGHETEAFF
TGTGCCAGCAGGAGGGGGCATGAAACTGAAGCTTTCTTT
>TRBV5-1|TRBD1|.|TRBJ1-2
CASSPTGTGNGYTF
TGCGCCAGCAGCCCAACCGGGACAGGAAACGGCTACACCTTC
>TRBV5-1|.|once|TRBJ2-1
CASRAGTENNEQFF
TGCGCCAGCAGGGCCGGGACGGAGAACAATGAGCAGTTCTTC
>TRBV16|TRBD1|.|TRBJ2-3
CASSRGTGDTDTQYF
TGTGCCAGCAGCCGCGGGACAGGGGACACAGATACGCAGTATTTT
>TRBV6-1|.|.|TRBJ2-3
CASSEFGGRTDTQYF
TGTGCCAGCAGTGAATTTGGCGGCCGCACAGATACGCAGTATTTT
>TRBV6-5|.|.|TRBJ2-7
CASSYGWTYEQYF
TGTGCCAGCAGTTACGGGTGGACCTACGAGCAGTACTTC
>TRBV29-1|.|.|TRBJ1-5
CSVEEPGQPQHF
TGCAGCGTTGAAGAGCCAGGCCAGCCCCAGCATTTT
>TRBV3-1/TRBV3-2|.|.|TRBJ1-2
CASSQDTNYGYTF
TGTGCCAGCAGCCAAGACACTAACTATGGCTACACCTTC
>TRBV5-8|.|.|TRBJ2-7
CASSFRHEQYF
TGTGCCAGCAGCTTCCGTCACGAGCAGTACTTC
>TRBV19|TRBD1|.|TRBJ1-1
CASVWTGGYTEAFF
TGTGCCAGTGTTTGGACAGGGGGTTACACTGAAGCTTTCTTT
>TRBV18|TRBD1|.|TRBJ1-2
CASSPPGGFYGYTF
TGTGCCAGCTCACCACCAGGGGGCTTCTATGGCTACACCTTC
>TRBV9|TRBD1|.|TRBJ2-7
CASSVGSRGLSKEQYF
TGTGCCAGCAGCGTAGGTTCCAGGGGGCTTTCGAAGGAGCAGTACTTC
>TRBV28|TRBD1|.|TRBJ2-5
CASSLRGQGIRETQYF
TGTGCCAGCAGTTTACGGGGACAGGGGATCCGGGAGACCCAGTACTTC
>TRBV7-2|.|.|TRBJ1-2
CASSFGRGRDGYTF
TGTGCCAGCAGCTTCGGGCGGGGAAGGGATGGCTACACCTTC
>TRBV11-2|.|.|TRBJ1-4
CASSLVPGAQKGVKLFF
TGTGCCAGCAGCTTAGTACCAGGAGCCCAAAAGGGAGTTAAACTGTTTTTT
>TRBV19|TRBD1|.|TRBJ2-7
CASSPDRAVRAEQYF
TGTGCCAGTAGCCCGGACAGGGCCGTGAGGGCCGAGCAGTACTTC
>TRBV7-9|.|few|TRBJ1-1
CASSNRELNTEAFF
TGTGCCAGCAGCAACCGGGAGCTGAACACTGAAGCTTTCTTT
>TRBV30|.|.|TRBJ2-2
CAWSRLRGTGGTGELFF
TGTGCCTGGAGTAGGCTCCGGGGGACTGGAGGCACCGGGGAGCTGTTTTTT
>TRBV4-1|TRBD2|.|TRBJ2-7
CASSQGAGVHNEQYF
TGCGCCAGCAGCCAAGGAGCGGGGGTTCACAACGAGCAGTACTTC
>TRBV6-5|.|.|TRBJ2-2
CASSYSMGFAGELFF
TGTGCCAGCAGTTACTCGATGGGTTTCGCCGGGGAGCTGTTTTTT
>TRBV27|.|once|TRBJ1-1
CASSLRGVNTEAFF
TGTGCCAGCAGTCTAAGGGGGGTGAACACTGAAGCTTTCTTT
>TRBV19|TRBD1|.|TRBJ2-1
CAKPGGHNEQFF
TGTGCCAAACCAGGGGGCCACAATGAGCAGTTCTTC
>TRBV5-1|.|.|TRBJ2-6
CASSLISGANVLTF
TGCGCCAGCAGCTTAATCTCTGGGGCCAACGTCCTGACTTTC
>TRBV7-2|TRBD2|.|TRBJ2-1
CASSLVPGLAGTNEQFF
TGTGCCAGCAGCTTAGTCCCGGGACTAGCGGGGACTAATGAGCAGTTCTTC
>TRBV19|.|.|TRBJ1-5
CASTPGQSQPQHF
TGTGCCAGTACGCCGGGGCAGAGTCAGCCCCAGCATTTT
>TRBV6-2/TRBV6-3|.|.|TRBJ2-3
CASSYRGSFGTDTQYF
TGTGCCAGCAGTTACCGCGGATCCTTCGGCACAGATACGCAGTATTTT
>TRBV3-1/TRBV3-2|TRBD1|once|TRBJ1-5
CASSQGQSNQPQHF
TGTGCCAGCAGCCAGGGACAGTCCAATCAGCCCCAGCATTTT
>TRBV28|.|.|TRBJ1-2
CASSSRGIGYTF
TGTGCCAGCAGTTCTCGTGGAATTGGCTACACCTTC
>TRBV7-9|TRBD1|.|TRBJ1-4
CASSSRGRGEKLFF
TGTGCCAGCAGCTCCAGGGGGCGAGGTGAAAAACTGTTTTTT
>TRBV9|.|.|TRBJ1-6
CASSVDLYNSPLHF
TGTGCCAGCAGCGTAGACCTATATAATTCACCCCTCCACTTT
>TRBV6-1|.|.|TRBJ1-1
CASSEGGDSEAFF
TGTGCCAGCAGTGAAGGGGGTGATTCTGAAGCTTTCTTT
>TRBV18|.|.|TRBJ2-7
CASSHTDTYEQYF
TGTGCCAGCTCCCACACAGACACCTACGAGCAGTACTTC
>TRBV7-9|TRBD1|.|TRBJ2-5
CASKRTGSLGTQYF
TGTGCCAGCAAACGGACAGGGTCCTTGGGGACCCAGTACTTC
>TRBV30|.|few|TRBJ1-6
CAWTVGPQVGSPLHF
TGTGCCTGGACCGTCGGACCGCAGGTCGGTTCACCCCTCCACTTT
>TRBV6-1|.|once|TRBJ1-2
CASSEVNYGYTF
TGTGCCAGCAGTGAGGTTAACTATGGCTACACCTTC
>TRBV5-6|.|.|TRBJ2-1
CASSFFRAPTYNEQFF
TGTGCCAGCAGCTTTTTCCGGGCTCCCACCTACAATGAGCAGTTCTTC
>TRBV7-2|.|.|TRBJ2-1
CASSLRTRAGNEQFF
TGTGCCAGCAGCTTACGGACAAGGGCGGGCAATGAGCAGTTCTTC
>TRBV5-1|.|.|TRBJ2-7
CASSFTEKVPYEQYF
TGCGCCAGCAGCTTTACTGAAAAAGTTCCCTACGAGCAGTACTTC
>TRBV18|.|.|TRBJ2-3
CASSPQGDTQYF
TGTGCCAGCTCACCACAGGGGGATACGCAGTATTTT
>TRBV18|.|.|TRBJ1-6
CASGDRSANSPLHF
TGTGCCAGCGGAGACAGATCCGCCAATTCACCCCTCCACTTT
>TRBV3-1/TRBV3-2|.|.|TRBJ2-7
CASSQASSYEQYF
TGTGCCAGCAGCCAAGCGAGCTCCTACGAGCAGTACTTC
>TRBV2|.|.|TRBJ1-5
CASSEIARGSNQPQHF
TGTGCCAGCAGTGAAATAGCCAGGGGAAGCAATCAGCCCCAGCATTTT
>TRBV7-9|TRBD2|.|TRBJ2-5
CASSYGGETQYF
TGTGCCAGCAGTTACGGGGGGGAGACCCAGTACTTC
>TRBV2|TRBD2|.|TRBJ2-5
CASRPLAGGTSTDF
TGTGCCAGCAGGCCACTAGCGGGGGGGACCTCAACGGACTTC
>TRBV7-2|.|.|TRBJ2-4
CASSLTSGLKNIQYF
TGTGCCAGCAGCTTAACAAGCGGGCTTAAAAACATTCAGTACTTC
>TRBV6-5|TRBD1|.|TRBJ1-2
CASSLGQGAFDYGYTF
TGTGCCAGCAGTTTGGGACAGGGGGCGTTCGACTATGGCTACACCTTC
>TRBV9|TRBD1|.|TRBJ1-1
CASSARQGWDTEAFF
TGTGCCAGCAGCGCCCGACAGGGATGGGACACTGAAGCTTTCTTT
>TRBV9|TRBD2|.|TRBJ2-1
CASSFRLAVGNEQFF
TGTGCCAGCAGCTTCCGACTAGCGGTGGGCAATGAGCAGTTCTTC
>TRBV5-1|.|.|TRBJ2-2
CASSLGTRRTGELFF
TGCGCCAGCAGCTTGGGGACGAGGCGAACCGGGGAGCTGTTTTTT
>TRBV5-1|TRBD1|.|TRBJ2-7
CASSLGQGLSEQYF
TGCGCCAGCAGCTTGGGACAGGGCCTTTCCGAGCAGTACTTC